Below, 18 T cell receptor beta chains from the same sample are listed, as sequenced in a study of T cells after posttransplantation cyclophosphamide. Repertoires were generated with immunoSEQ multiplex PCR, while TCRdb's copy carries only in-frame clones and drops some. Found here are more than 30,000 clones, about 90% of them singletons; the top ten hold around 0.26%. Cells defined as naive were viable CD3+CD4+ or CD3+CD8+ and CCR7+CD45RA+CD45RO-CD95-CD27+CD28+. Sequenced: naive CD4+ T cells sorted from PBMCs. These receptor sequences come from a woman aged 60-70 years in good health, CMV-negative, and a related stem cell transplant donor.

V is TRBV12-5 and J is TRBJ2-7; 8 positions match TRBD2. CDR1 is LGHNT and CDR2 is FRNRAP in the germline V gene. The CDR3 is made up of 12 amino acids. J was trimmed by 7 bases and V by 9 bases; bases with no gene match: 8. For the CDR3, the DNA is TGTGCTAGGCGAGCGGGGGCGCGAGAGCAGTACTTC. Its protein product is CARRAGAREQYF.

The rearrangement joins TRBV10-3 to TRBJ1-3, with 10 nucleotides matching TRBD1. The length of the CDR3 is 17 residues. Germline V gives CDR1 ENHRY, CDR2 SYGVKD. The V and J ends lost 3 bases and 4 bases, in that order; junction bases with no gene match: 9. This CDR3 is CAISDSRQGAIGNTIYF. The CDR3 region has the DNA TGTGCCATCAGTGACTCCAGACAGGGGGCGATCGGAAACACCATATATTTT.

J is TRBJ1-5 and V is TRBV7-2, with TRBD1 as a possible D gene (5 bases). The CDR3 has 13 amino acids. Trimming removed 4 bases from V and 7 bases from J, with 11 bases in between. Per the germline V gene, CDR1 is SGHTA and CDR2 is FQGNSA. The CDR3 DNA follows: TGTGCCAGCAGCTCGCGGGGGGGGCAGCCCCAGCATTTT. It translates to CASSSRGGQPQHF. The full variable domain, its missing parts supplied by reference TRBV7-2 and TRBJ1-5, is GAGVSQSPSNKVTEKGKDVELRCDPISGHTALYWYRQSLGQGLEFLIYFQGNSAPDKSGLPSDRFSAERTGGSVSTLTIQRTQQEDSAVYLCASSSRGGQPQHFGDGTRLSIL.

The chain is built from TRBV7-2 and TRBJ2-7; 7 bases are shared with TRBD1. V dropped 6 bases and J dropped 7; count of bases not matched to a gene: 12. The CDR3 is 14 residues long. Per germline, CDR1 SGHTA and CDR2 FQGNSA. CDR3 amino acids: CASRPLGGTGEQYF. CDR3 nucleotides: TGTGCCAGCAGGCCATTAGGGGGCACTGGGGAGCAGTACTTC.

The CDR3 protein is CASSSRGLGYTF. In nucleotides, the CDR3 is TGTGCCAGCAGTTCCAGGGGGCTTGGCTACACCTTC. The chain employs TRBV27 and TRBJ1-2, with TRBD1 matching over 8 bases. The CDR3 spans 12 residues. The ends lost 4 bases at V and 7 bases at J; junction bases unmatched: 2. Germline CDR1 MNHEY, CDR2 SMNVEV (reference sequence).

The V gene is TRBV7-3, the J gene TRBJ2-6; TRBD2 matches at 14 bases. The CDR3 runs 22 residues. Trimming cost V 4 bases and J 4 bases; bases outside gene matches: 18. CDR1 and CDR2 from the germline V gene are SGHTA and FQGTGA. The CDR3 protein is CASSSRFPGTSGRSSGANVLTF. In nucleotides, the CDR3 is TGTGCCAGCAGCTCCCGATTTCCCGGGACTAGCGGGAGATCTTCCGGGGCCAACGTCCTGACTTTC.

J is TRBJ2-1 and V is TRBV9, with 8 bases that match TRBD2. CDR1 is SGDLS and CDR2 is YYNGEE in the germline V gene. The CDR3 has 19 residues. V was pared by 8 bases and J by 5 bases, with 24 bases of the junction left unmatched. This CDR3 reads CASRRTVGLANFLDNEQFF. The CDR3 coding sequence is TGTGCCAGTCGCCGGACCGTAGGACTAGCCAACTTCCTGGACAATGAGCAGTTCTTC.

The gene calls are TRBV11-2 and TRBJ2-2; a possible D gene is TRBD2 (6 bases). The length of the CDR3 is 15 residues. V shed 1 base and J shed 2 bases, with 8 bases lying between them. CDR1 and CDR2 from the germline V gene are SGHAT and FQNNGV. The CDR3 sequence is CASSLAGVNTGELFF. DNA for the CDR3: TGTGCCAGCAGCTTAGCGGGGGTCAACACCGGGGAGCTGTTTTTT. The full variable domain, with the rest looked up from reference TRBV11-2 and TRBJ2-2, is EAGVAQSPRYKIIEKRQSVAFWCNPISGHATLYWYQQILGQGPKLLIQFQNNGVVDDSQLPKDRFSAERLKGVDSTLKIQPAKLEDSAVYLCASSLAGVNTGELFFGEGSRLTVL.

The J gene is TRBJ1-3, the V gene TRBV28, with 7 positions matching TRBD1. The germline V gene encodes CDR1 MDHEN and CDR2 SYDVKM. This CDR3 region has 13 residues. The junction had 7 bases not matched to a gene; V was cut back by 6 bases and J by 8 bases. This CDR3 is CASRYGQADTIYF. The CDR3 DNA is TGTGCCAGCAGATACGGACAGGCGGACACCATATATTTT.

The CDR3 region has the DNA TGTGCCAGCAGCTTGAGGGCTAGCGGAGGGGGCACAGATACGCAGTATTTT. Translating it yields CASSLRASGGGTDTQYF. The chain is built from TRBV7-2 and TRBJ2-3, with 7 bases aligning to TRBD2. With V trimmed by 3 bases and J by 1 base, 10 bases remained unmatched. In germline, CDR1 is SGHTA, CDR2 FQGNSA. CDR3 size: 17 residues. Supplemented by reference TRBV7-2 and TRBJ2-3, the full variable domain reads GAGVSQSPSNKVTEKGKDVELRCDPISGHTALYWYRQSLGQGLEFLIYFQGNSAPDKSGLPSDRFSAERTGGSVSTLTIQRTQQEDSAVYLCASSLRASGGGTDTQYFGPGTRLTVL.

The V gene is TRBV7-9, the J gene TRBJ2-7; 10 nucleotides line up with TRBD1. With V trimmed by 4 bases and J by 3 bases, 6 bases remained unmatched. The CDR3 covers 15 residues. Germline V gives CDR1 SEHNR, CDR2 FQNEAQ (reference sequence). The CDR3 loop reads CASSSHDRGLYEQYF. The CDR3 coding sequence is TGTGCCAGCAGCTCCCACGACAGGGGGCTCTACGAGCAGTACTTC.

This chain joins TRBV5-8 and TRBJ2-3; weak D call: TRBD2 (5 bases). Trimming left V 2 bases short and J 6 bases short, with 16 bases between. CDR3 size: 15 residues. From germline, CDR1 is SGHTS and CDR2 YDEGEE. This CDR3 is CASSFRLARPDTQYF. The CDR3 DNA follows: TGTGCCAGCAGCTTTCGGTTAGCGCGGCCCGATACGCAGTATTTT.

The chain uses TRBV28 and TRBJ1-2; D perhaps matches TRBD1 (5 bases). CDR1 is MDHEN and CDR2 is SYDVKM in the germline V gene. V shed 0 bases and J shed 8 bases, with 16 bases lying between them. The CDR3 runs to 15 residues. Written as DNA, the CDR3 is TGTGCCAGCAGTTTATGGGAGGTGGGACTGCAGGGCTACACCTTC. Its translation is CASSLWEVGLQGYTF.

The chain links TRBV4-1 to TRBJ2-7; D is perhaps TRBD2 (6 bases). The germline V gene has CDR1 MGHRA and CDR2 YSYEKL. This CDR3 spans 14 amino acids. The V end was cut by 8 bases, the J end by 8 bases, with 22 bases between. CDR3 sequence (DNA): TGCGCCAGCCGGGACTCGCGGGCGAGCCAACAGCAGTACTTC. Translated, it gives CASRDSRASQQQYF.

This clone was seen only once. The genes are TRBV14 and TRBJ1-1; D is possibly TRBD1 (5 bases). CDR3 length: 15 residues. CDR1 SGHDN and CDR2 FVKESK come from the germline V gene. The germline V and J ends were trimmed by 3 bases and 1 base, with 12 bases remaining between them. The DNA for the CDR3 is TGTGCCAGCAGCCAGACAGAAGCGGGGAACACTGAAGCTTTCTTT. Its protein product is CASSQTEAGNTEAFF.

The rearrangement uses TRBV9 and TRBJ2-2; 8 nucleotides match TRBD2. The CDR3 runs to 14 residues. CDR1 and CDR2 (germline): SGDLS, YYNGEE. The V and J ends lost 6 bases and 10 bases, in that order; junction bases with no gene match: 11. The CDR3 loop is CASTRTSGGTELFF. The CDR3 DNA reads as TGTGCCAGCACCCGCACTAGCGGCGGGACGGAGCTGTTTTTT.

The genes are TRBV19 and TRBJ2-7, with TRBD1 matching over 9 bases. V shed 0 bases and J 6 bases; nucleotides not matched to a gene: 3. CDR1 LNHDA and CDR2 SQIVND come from the germline V gene (reference sequence). This CDR3 is 14 amino acids long. The CDR3 coding sequence is TGTGCCAGTAGTATAGAGGGGACAGGGCGCGAGCAGTACTTC. The encoded protein is CASSIEGTGREQYF.

V is TRBV5-1 and J is TRBJ2-7; 9 positions match TRBD2. After removal of 5 bases from V and 3 bases from J, the junction contained 3 bases not matched to a gene. CDR1 is SGHRS, CDR2 YFSETQ, per germline. This CDR3 region has 13 residues. CDR3 region: CASSLAGVYEQYF. The CDR3 nucleotides are TGCGCCAGCAGTTTAGCGGGGGTCTACGAGCAGTACTTC.